Reported below is one T cell receptor beta chain. The data derive from a study of blood T cell repertoires in COVID-19. In the study overall: Some COVID-19 samples were acute and others convalescent; all came from the United States, Italy and Spain. From T cells, B-cell-depleted T cells, or PBMCs came the material, which was cDNA or gDNA.

Data came from immunoSEQ multiplex PCR; TCRdb stores just in-frame clones and leaves some out. This sample has 90,000 to 150,000 clones, with over 75% found just once. The V and J ends lost 4 bases and 3 bases respectively, with 13 bases between them. Germline V lookup: CDR1 SGHDT, CDR2 YYEEEE. CDR3 length: 14 residues. The TCR was taken from a man aged 65-85 years with active or convalescent COVID-19. The V call is TRBV5-6, the J call TRBJ1-2; weak D call: TRBD1 (6 bases). Sequencing was performed on peripheral blood. The CDR3 here is CASSSRDTYYGYTF. Here the CDR3 DNA reads TGTGCCAGCAGCAGCCGGGACACCTACTATGGCTACACCTTC.